This record covers a single TCR beta chain. Trimming removed 3 bases at V and 13 bases at J, with 19 bases between. CDR1 and CDR2 from the germline V gene are SNHLY and FYNNEI. The CDR3 totals 14 residues. The data originate from a study of blood T cell repertoires in COVID-19. In the study's own analysis: The assay estimated nucleated cells by amplifying reference gene primers. Repertoires were generated with immunoSEQ multiplex PCR, while TCRdb's copy carries only in-frame clones and drops some. V and J calls and clone size are copied from that table; D and trimming were computed from the DNA. The repertoire consists of tens of thousands of clones, with 89% occurring once and the leading ten covering about 52%.

J is TRBJ2-1 and V is TRBV2; TRBD2 is a possible D gene (5 bases). The source of this sequence is a human donor with acute or convalescent COVID-19. The donor label of this sample is uncertain. Sequencing was carried out using peripheral blood. The CDR3 here is CASSETFDYPHQFF. The CDR3 DNA reads as TGTGCCAGCAGTGAGACGTTCGACTACCCCCATCAGTTCTTC. Supplemented by reference TRBV2 and TRBJ2-1, the full variable domain reads EPEVTQTPSHQVTQMGQEVILRCVPISNHLYFYWYRQILGQKVEFLVSFYNNEISEKSEIFDDQFSVERPDGSNFTLKIRSTKLEDSAMYFCASSETFDYPHQFFGPGTRLTVL.